This TCR beta chain comes out of a study of T cell responses to AZD1222 COVID-19 vaccine. Study background: Second-dose schedules of about 4 or about 12 weeks were combined. Study results and caveats: Researchers took repertoire samples only after the peak T cell response had come. The CD4 TCRs associated with vaccination extended across spike and predominated at 160-218 and 743-854. Seropositive at baseline were only six or seven AZD1222 recipients.

A word on this clone: What it binds is unknown.

Assay: immunoSEQ multiplex PCR; the TCRdb copy retains only in-frame clones and omits some. Of approximately 90,000 clones listed, more than 75% are singletons. The starting material was peripheral blood, obtained on day 0 of AZD1222 vaccination. The clonotype was recovered from an adult in good health.

CDR3 region: CASSLAGTGGRGYGYTF. The CDR3 DNA reads as TGTGCCAGCAGTTTGGCCGGGACAGGGGGCAGAGGCTATGGCTACACCTTC. This rearrangement joins TRBV27 to TRBJ1-2; 12 nucleotides align to TRBD1. This CDR3 contains 17 residues. Trimming took 3 bases from V and 4 from J; bases not matched to a gene: 9. CDR1 is MNHEY, CDR2 SMNVEV, per germline (reference sequence).